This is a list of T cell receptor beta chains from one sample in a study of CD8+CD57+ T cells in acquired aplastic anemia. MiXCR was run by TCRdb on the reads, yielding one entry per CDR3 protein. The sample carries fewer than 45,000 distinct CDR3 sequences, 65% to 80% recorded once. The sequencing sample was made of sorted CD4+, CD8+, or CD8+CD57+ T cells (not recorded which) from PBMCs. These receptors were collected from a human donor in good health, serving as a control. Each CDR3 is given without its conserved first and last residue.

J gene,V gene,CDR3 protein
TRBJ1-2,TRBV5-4,ASSTSLRSNYGYT
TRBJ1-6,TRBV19,ASSSNPGQGSPLH
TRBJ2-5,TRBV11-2,ASSDGTSGRIRETQY
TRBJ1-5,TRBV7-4,ASSEGRSQPQH
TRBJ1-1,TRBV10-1,ASVKVVGPPNTEAF
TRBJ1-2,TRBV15,ATSRDGVTYGYT
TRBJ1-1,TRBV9,ASNQTGSSAF
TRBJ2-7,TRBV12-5,ASGWDRAYEQY
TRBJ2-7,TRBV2,ADRTGLSYEQY
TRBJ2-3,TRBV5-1,ASSLAEGLADTQY
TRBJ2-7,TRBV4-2,ASSQSQREGLLEQY
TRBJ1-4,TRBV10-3,AISRGTGQNEKLF
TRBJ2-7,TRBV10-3,AISDRFRANSSYEQY
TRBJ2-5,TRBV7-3,ASSLTGGVETQY
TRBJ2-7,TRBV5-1,ASSLSTENEQY
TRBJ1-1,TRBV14,ASSRTEWGSEAF
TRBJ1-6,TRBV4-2,ASSQDSEAGLVSPLH
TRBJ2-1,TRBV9,ASSVGTGWSNEQF
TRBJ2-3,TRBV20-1,SARTSGGTDTQY
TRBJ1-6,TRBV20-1,SATRGTYNSPLH
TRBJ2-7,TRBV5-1,ASSLGYASYEQY
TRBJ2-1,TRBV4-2,ASSPSMGRTSGGLYNEQF
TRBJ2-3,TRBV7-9,ASSSQGADTQY
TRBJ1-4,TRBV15,ATSRRANEKLF
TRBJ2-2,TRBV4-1,ASSQEISGAGELF
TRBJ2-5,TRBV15,ATSRDEGLTETQY
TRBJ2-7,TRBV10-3,AIKGARDNYEQY
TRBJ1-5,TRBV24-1,ATRDSGQGQPQH
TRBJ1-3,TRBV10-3,AISPRGASGNTIY
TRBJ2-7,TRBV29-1,SVLVGDRGFHEQY
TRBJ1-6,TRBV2,ASRQGAYNSPLH
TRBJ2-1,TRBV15,ATSRRNRDYNEQF
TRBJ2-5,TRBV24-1,ATAGVGGETQY
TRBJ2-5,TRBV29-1,SVEATSGGWYQETQY
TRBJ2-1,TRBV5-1,ASSDISGNSYNEQF
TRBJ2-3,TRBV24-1,ATGDRGKNTDTQY
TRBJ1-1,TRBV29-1,SVEDLDRGSTEAF
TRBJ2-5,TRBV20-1,SAEIAGGPETQY
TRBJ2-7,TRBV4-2,ASSQVGSGEQY
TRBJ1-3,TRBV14,ATHAGYSGNTIY
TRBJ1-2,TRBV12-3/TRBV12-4,ASSPPSRYGYT
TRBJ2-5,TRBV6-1,TSSRLPYRETQY
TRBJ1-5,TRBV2,ASSYQQPQH
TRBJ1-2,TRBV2,ASSVAGNANGYT
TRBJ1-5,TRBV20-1,SARQGVGQPQH
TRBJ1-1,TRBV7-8,ASSQQSVTEAF
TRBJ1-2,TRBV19,ASSIGVGQVIRNYGYT
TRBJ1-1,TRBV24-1,ATSDLTGAAF
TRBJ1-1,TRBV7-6,ASSYTTNTEAF
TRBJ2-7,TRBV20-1,SASIIIPGLAGGREQY
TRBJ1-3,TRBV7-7,ASSAGTGQTGNTIY
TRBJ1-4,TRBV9,ASSIRHPTNEKLF
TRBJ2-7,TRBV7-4,ASSLAEYEQY
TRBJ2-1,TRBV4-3,ASSQDLSSHNEQF
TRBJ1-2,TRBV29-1,SVSIGPPYGYT
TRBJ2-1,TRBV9,ASTGGTGPYNEQF
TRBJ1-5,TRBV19,ASSMVRGSNQPQH
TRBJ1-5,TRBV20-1,SARTGPDQPQH
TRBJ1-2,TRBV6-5,ASSYSDYYGYT